These 7 T cell receptor beta chains came from one sample sequenced in a study of response to subunit inactivated influenza vaccine listed by TCRdb under 2018. The intended sense of this specimen's time point label: 45 days after influenza vaccine administration. Receptor libraries were prepared by RT-PCR. Reads for this sample came from an Illumina HiSeq 2500. The raw public data were reprocessed by TCRdb itself: fastp quality trimming at Q25, MiXCR clonotype calling, in-frame beta chains only. Rows are combined by CDR3 protein, so each entry shows the most common genes and DNA. Present in this sample are under 200,000 distinct CDR3 sequences, 11% of which were seen just once. The ten largest clones represent about an eighth of the sample. Sequences were derived from non-naive T cells sorted from PBMCs, sampled roughly 6 weeks after vaccination. This specimen's cell subset or site label, per the study, means: memory T cell fraction. These receptors were collected from a man aged 50 or older who received an inactivated influenza vaccine. Donor details come from another sample of the same person, matched by shared clones.

V and J are TRBV4-3 and TRBJ2-2; TRBD2 matches at 12 bases. Germline CDR1 LGHNA, CDR2 YSLEER. The CDR3 length is 19 residues. J gave up 0 bases and V 0 bases, and 5 bases lay outside the gene matches. The CDR3 DNA sequence: TGCGCCAGCAGCCAAGAAACTAGCGGGAGGTGGGCGAACACCGGGGAGCTGTTTTTT. This sequence encodes CASSQETSGRWANTGELFF.

The chain employs TRBV7-9 and TRBJ2-2; 8 bases are shared with TRBD1. The CDR3 length is 17 residues. V was pared by 1 base and J by 3 bases, with 7 bases of the junction left unmatched. In germline, CDR1 is SEHNR, CDR2 FQNEAQ (reference sequence). The CDR3 region is CASSLGAGQGDTGELFF. CDR3 DNA sequence: TGTGCCAGCAGCTTAGGGGCCGGACAGGGAGACACCGGGGAGCTGTTTTTT.

This clonotype was found many times. V and J are TRBV12-3 or TRBV12-4 and TRBJ2-1; D remains unclear. Trimming pared 3 bases from V and 6 bases from J, leaving 3 bases between. The CDR3 extends over 11 amino acids. The CDR3 loop is CASSFGNEQFF. CDR3 nucleotides: TGTGCCAGCAGTTTCGGCAATGAGCAGTTCTTC.

This clonotype was seen many times. The rearrangement links TRBV11-1 to TRBJ2-5; 8 bases match TRBD2. Germline CDR1 and CDR2: SGHAT and FQDESV (reference sequence). The V and J ends lost 5 bases and 1 base, in that order; junction bases with no gene match: 3. This CDR3 contains 14 residues. The CDR3 sequence is CASSPGRGQETQYF. CDR3 coding DNA: TGTGCCAGCAGCCCCGGGAGGGGCCAAGAGACCCAGTACTTC.

This clonotype was counted many times. The chain uses TRBV5-6 and TRBJ2-5; D is unresolved. CDR1 is SGHDT and CDR2 is YYEEEE in the germline V gene. V was shortened by 1 base and J by 5 bases, with 9 bases between the two germline ends. The CDR3 covers 13 residues. Written as DNA, the CDR3 is TGTGCCAGCAGCTTGAAAGGTGCGGAGACCCAGTACTTC. Its translation is CASSLKGAETQYF. The full variable domain, rest sourced from reference TRBV5-6 and TRBJ2-5, is DAGVTQSPTHLIKTRGQQVTLRCSPKSGHDTVSWYQQALGQGPQFIFQYYEEEERQRGNFPDRFSGHQFPNYSSELNVNALLLGDSALYLCASSLKGAETQYFGPGTRLLVL.

Many counts were recorded for this clonotype. The gene calls are TRBV11-1 and TRBJ1-1; D is possibly TRBD1 (5 bases). This CDR3 has 18 residues. The V end lost 7 bases, the J end lost 0 bases, and 24 bases lay between the germline ends. The germline CDR1 and CDR2 sequences are SGHAT and FQDESV (reference sequence). Here the CDR3 reads CASTGHRSRNRLNTEAFF. The CDR3 DNA sequence: TGTGCCAGCACCGGACACCGTAGTCGGAACAGATTGAACACTGAAGCTTTCTTT.

This rearrangement joins TRBV7-6 to TRBJ2-1, with D maybe TRBD2 (5 bases). Germline CDR1 SGHVS, CDR2 FNYEAQ. Deletions cut 2 bases from V and 0 bases from J, with 11 bases between. The length of the CDR3 is 16 residues. The DNA for the CDR3 is TGTGCCAGCAGCTTACTAGCTCGAAGCTCCTACAATGAGCAGTTCTTC. Its protein is CASSLLARSSYNEQFF. The full variable domain, completed using reference TRBV7-6 and TRBJ2-1, is GAGVSQSPRYKVTKRGQDVALRCDPISGHVSLYWYRQALGQGPEFLTYFNYEAQQDKSGLPNDRFSAERPEGSISTLTIQRTEQRDSAMYRCASSLLARSSYNEQFFGPGTRLTVL.